This TCR beta chain came from a study of OX40 agonist ivuxolimab in advanced cancers. Study overall: Cohort: more than 75% men, mean age about 62, aged about 20 to 80.

Method: immunoSEQ multiplex PCR; TCRdb's copy keeps in-frame clones and lacks some. The profile shows over 75,000 clones, 85% to 95% of them singletons. V lost 2 bases to trimming and J lost 5 bases, with 16 bases between them. The CDR3 is 15 residues long. CDR1 and CDR2 (germline): MNHNY, SVGAGI (reference sequence). Samples of blood were obtained at baseline, on cycle 4 day 1, and on cycle 7 day 1. Study-level findings and limits: Low normalized T-cell clonal expansion also characterized some of the nonresponders. Compared with CD4+, CD8+ T cells on average had more expanded clones.

Concerning this clone: As yet, its antigen is unknown.

The TCR originated in an adult with an advanced solid tumor such as melanoma, head and neck, liver or kidney cancer. The V call is TRBV6-6, the J call TRBJ2-7; TRBD2 might be the D (6 bases). The sequencing here drew on CD4+ or CD8+ T cells sorted from blood, taken in a trial of the OX40 agonist ivuxolimab. CDR3 sequence (DNA): TGTGCCAGCAGTTACGCCCGGGGGACCTCGGACGAGCAGTACTTC. Translation: CASSYARGTSDEQYF.